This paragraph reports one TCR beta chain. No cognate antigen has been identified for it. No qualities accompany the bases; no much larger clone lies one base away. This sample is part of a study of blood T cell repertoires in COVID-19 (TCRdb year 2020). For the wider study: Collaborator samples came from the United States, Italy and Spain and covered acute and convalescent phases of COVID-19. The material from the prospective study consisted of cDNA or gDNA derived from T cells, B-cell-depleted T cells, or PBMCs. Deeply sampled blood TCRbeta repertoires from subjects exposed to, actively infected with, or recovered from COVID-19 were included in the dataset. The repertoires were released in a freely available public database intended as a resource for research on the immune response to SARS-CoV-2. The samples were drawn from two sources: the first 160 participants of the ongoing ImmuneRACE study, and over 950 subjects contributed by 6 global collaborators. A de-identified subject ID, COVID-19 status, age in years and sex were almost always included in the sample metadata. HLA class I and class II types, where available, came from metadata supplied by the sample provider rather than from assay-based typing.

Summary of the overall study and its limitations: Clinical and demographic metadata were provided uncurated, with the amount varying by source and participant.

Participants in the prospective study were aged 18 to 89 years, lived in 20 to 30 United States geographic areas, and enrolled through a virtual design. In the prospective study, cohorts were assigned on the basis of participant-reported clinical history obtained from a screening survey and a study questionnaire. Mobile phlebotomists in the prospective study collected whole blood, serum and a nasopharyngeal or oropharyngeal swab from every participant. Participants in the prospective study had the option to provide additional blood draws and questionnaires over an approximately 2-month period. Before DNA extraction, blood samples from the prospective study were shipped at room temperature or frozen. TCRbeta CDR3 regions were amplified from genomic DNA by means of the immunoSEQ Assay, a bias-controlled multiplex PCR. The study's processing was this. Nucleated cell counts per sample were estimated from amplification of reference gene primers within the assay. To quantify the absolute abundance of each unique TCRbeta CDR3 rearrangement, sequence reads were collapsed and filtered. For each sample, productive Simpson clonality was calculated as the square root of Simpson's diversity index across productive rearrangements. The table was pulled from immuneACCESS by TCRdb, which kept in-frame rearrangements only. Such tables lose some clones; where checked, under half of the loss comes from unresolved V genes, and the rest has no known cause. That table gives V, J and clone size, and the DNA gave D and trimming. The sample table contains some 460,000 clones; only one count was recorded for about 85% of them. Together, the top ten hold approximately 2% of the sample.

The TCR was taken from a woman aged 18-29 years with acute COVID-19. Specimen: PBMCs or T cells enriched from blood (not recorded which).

The CDR3 loop reads CASTPFSYEQYF. The sequenced DNA: TGTGCCAGCACCCCCTTCTCCTACGAGCAGTACTTC. The V and J segments used are TRBV9 and TRBJ2-7; no confident D gene assignment can be made. CDR1 and CDR2 (SGDLS, YYNGEE) derive from the germline V gene. From the cysteine through the phenylalanine, the CDR3 covers 12 amino acids. The only DNA kept is the CDR3, 36 bases in frame from the first base. The junction carries 7 bases between V and J, which are trimmed by 6 bases and 0 bases respectively.